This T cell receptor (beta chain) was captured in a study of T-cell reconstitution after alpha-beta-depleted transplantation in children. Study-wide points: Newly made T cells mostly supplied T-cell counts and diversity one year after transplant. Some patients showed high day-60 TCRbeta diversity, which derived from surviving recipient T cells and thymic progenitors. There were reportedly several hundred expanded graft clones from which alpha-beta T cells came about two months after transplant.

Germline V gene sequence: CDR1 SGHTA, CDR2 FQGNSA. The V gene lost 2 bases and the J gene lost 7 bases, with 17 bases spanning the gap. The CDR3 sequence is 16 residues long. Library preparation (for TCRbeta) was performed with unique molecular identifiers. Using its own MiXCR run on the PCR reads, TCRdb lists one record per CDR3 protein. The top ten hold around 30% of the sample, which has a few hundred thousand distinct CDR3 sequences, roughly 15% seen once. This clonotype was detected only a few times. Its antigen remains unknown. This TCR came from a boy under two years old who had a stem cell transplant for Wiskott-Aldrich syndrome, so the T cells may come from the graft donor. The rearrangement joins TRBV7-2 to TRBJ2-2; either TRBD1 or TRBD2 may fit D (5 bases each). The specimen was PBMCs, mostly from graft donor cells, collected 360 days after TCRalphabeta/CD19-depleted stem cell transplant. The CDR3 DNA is TGTGCCAGCAGCTTACTACCGGGACCAGTTGGCGGGGAGCTGTTTTTT. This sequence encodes CASSLLPGPVGGELFF.